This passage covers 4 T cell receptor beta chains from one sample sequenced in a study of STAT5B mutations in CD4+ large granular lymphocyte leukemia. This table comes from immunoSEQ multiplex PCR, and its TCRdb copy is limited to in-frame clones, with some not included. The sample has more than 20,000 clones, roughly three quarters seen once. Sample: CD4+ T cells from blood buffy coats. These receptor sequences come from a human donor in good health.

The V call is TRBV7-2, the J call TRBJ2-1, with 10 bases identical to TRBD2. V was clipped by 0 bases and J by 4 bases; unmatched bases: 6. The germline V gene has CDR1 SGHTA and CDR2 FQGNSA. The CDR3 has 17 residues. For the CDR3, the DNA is TGTGCCAGCAGCTTAGCCCAGCGGGGGGGTTTATACAATGAGCAGTTCTTC. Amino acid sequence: CASSLAQRGGLYNEQFF.

The CDR3 nucleotides are TGTGCCAGTAGTATGGGACACTCACCCCTCCACTTT. Its translation is CASSMGHSPLHF. The chain carries TRBV19 and TRBJ1-6, with D perhaps TRBD1 (6 bases). The CDR3 covers 12 residues. Trimming cost V 3 bases and J 10 bases, with 7 bases left between them. CDR1 and CDR2 (germline): LNHDA, SQIVND (reference sequence).

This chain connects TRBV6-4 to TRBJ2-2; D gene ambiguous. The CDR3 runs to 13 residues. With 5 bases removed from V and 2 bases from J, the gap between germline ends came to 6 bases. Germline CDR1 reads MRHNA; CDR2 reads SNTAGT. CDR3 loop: CASSLTNTGELFF. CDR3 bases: TGTGCCAGCAGTTTGACTAACACCGGGGAGCTGTTTTTT.

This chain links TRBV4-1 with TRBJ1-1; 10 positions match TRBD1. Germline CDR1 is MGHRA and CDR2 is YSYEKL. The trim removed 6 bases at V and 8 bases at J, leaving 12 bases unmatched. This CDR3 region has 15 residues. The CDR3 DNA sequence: TGCGCCAGCAGTCCTGACGGGACAGGGGTCTACGAAGCTTTCTTT. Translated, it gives CASSPDGTGVYEAFF.